This T cell receptor (beta chain) was sequenced for a study of cytomegalovirus exposure and HLA in healthy donors. Study results and caveats: Solely CMV serostatus was available to characterize immune exposure. Cytomegalovirus association was assigned to about 150 TCR beta chains. Association of 17,000 or so TCR beta sequences with HLA alleles was found at 0.05 false discovery rate in a later analysis.

For this clone: Its antigen is unknown.

The V end was cut by 4 bases, the J end by 0 bases, with 4 bases between. The CDR3 is made up of 12 amino acids. Germline assignment: CDR1 SGHRS and CDR2 YFSETQ. PCR primers comprised 60 Vbeta and 13 Jbeta primers. This table comes from immunoSEQ multiplex PCR, and its TCRdb copy is limited to in-frame clones, with some not included. The data hold about 150,000 clones, with approximately 80% observed a single time. V is TRBV5-1 and J is TRBJ2-5; D unresolved. This TCR came from a woman between 40 and 50 years old in good health and CMV-seropositive. The sample was PBMCs. The CDR3 here is CASSTYQETQYF. DNA of the CDR3: TGCGCCAGCAGCACATACCAAGAGACCCAGTACTTC.